The 32 T cell receptor beta chains below come from one sample, sequenced in a study of early T cells in non-severe SARS-CoV-2 infection. TCRdb passed the 5' RACE reads through MiXCR, listing each CDR3 protein once. The data contain tens of thousands of distinct CDR3 sequences, about 13% of them singletons. The sequenced material came from whole blood. These receptors came from an adult who was a healthcare worker with PCR-confirmed SARS-CoV-2 infection or an uninfected control (not recorded which).

The rearrangement links TRBV11-2 to TRBJ2-3, with 7 bases lining up with TRBD2. Germline V lookup: CDR1 SGHAT, CDR2 FQNNGV. V shed 5 bases, J shed 0 bases, and the junction held 5 bases outside the gene matches. The CDR3 has 15 amino acids. DNA for the CDR3: TGTGCCAGCAGCCAAGCGGGGTTGAGCACAGATACGCAGTATTTT. This translates into CASSQAGLSTDTQYF.

This clonotype was recorded many times. This chain joins TRBV7-9 and TRBJ2-1; TRBD2 matches 13 bases. V lost 8 bases to trimming and J lost 8 bases; unmatched junction nucleotides: 9. CDR3 length: 15 residues. In germline, CDR1 is SEHNR, CDR2 FQNEAQ (reference sequence). CDR3 sequence reads: CASQIGTSGTYEQFF. The CDR3 bases are TGTGCCAGCCAGATAGGGACTAGCGGGACCTATGAGCAGTTCTTC.

A note on this clonotype: A read error may account for a junction end that differs from germline. This chain uses TRBV7-2 with TRBJ2-2, with D possibly matching TRBD2 (5 bases). The CDR3 is 13 amino acids. Germline V gene data show CDR1 as SGHTA and CDR2 as FQGNSA. The CDR3 loop reads CASSAEFAGELFF. In DNA, the CDR3 is TGTGCCAGCAGCGCCGAGTTCGCCGGGGAGCTTTTTTTT. Supplemented by reference TRBV7-2 and TRBJ2-2, the full variable domain reads GAGVSQSPSNKVTEKGKDVELRCDPISGHTALYWYRQSLGQGLEFLIYFQGNSAPDKSGLPSDRFSAERTGGSVSTLTIQRTQQEDSAVYLCASSAEFAGELFFGEGSRLTVL.

At least ten counts were recorded for this clonotype. The gene calls are TRBV6-1 and TRBJ1-4; D gene uncertain. Germline V CDR1 and CDR2: MNHNS, SASEGT. The CDR3 is 12 amino acids. V was cut by 5 bases and J by 12 bases, with 13 bases left in between. The DNA for the CDR3 is TGTGCCAGCAGTAAATCTAGGGAGGAACTGTTTTTT. Protein sequence: CASSKSREELFF.

The sample holds a few counts of this clonotype. The chain employs TRBV29-1 and TRBJ2-1; TRBD1 or TRBD2 may be the D gene (6 bases each). Trimming removed 4 bases from V and 7 bases from J, with 17 bases in between. CDR1 is SQVTM, CDR2 ANQGSEA, per germline. The CDR3 loop spans 14 amino acids. CDR3 sequence (DNA): TGCAGCGTTGGGGGGGCTTCCTACAGTAATGAGCAGTTCTTC. It encodes CSVGGASYSNEQFF.

CDR3 protein: CATSRMASGNTIYF. DNA for the CDR3: TGTGCCACCAGCAGGATGGCCTCTGGAAACACCATATATTTT. The chain is built from TRBV15 and TRBJ1-3; no firm D call. The V and J ends lost 3 bases and 0 bases respectively, with 6 bases between them. Germline lookup yields CDR1 LNHNV and CDR2 YYDKDF (reference sequence). The length of the CDR3 is 14 residues.

This clonotype showed up many times. The CDR3 DNA reads TGTGCCAGCAGCCGGGGACAGGACAACCTACTTTGGGCCAAAAACATTCAGTACTTC. Amino acids: CASSRGQDNLLWAKNIQYF. This chain uses TRBV7-8 with TRBJ2-4; 8 nucleotides match TRBD1. Germline CDR1 and CDR2: SGHVS and FQNEAQ. The CDR3 length is 19 residues. The trim removed 5 bases at V and 1 base at J, leaving 16 bases unmatched. Full variable domain (missing parts from reference TRBV7-8 and TRBJ2-4): GAGVSQSPRYKVAKRGQDVALRCDPISGHVSLFWYQQALGQGPEFLTYFQNEAQLDKSGLPSDRFFAERPEGSVSTLKIQRTQQEDSAVYLCASSRGQDNLLWAKNIQYFGAGTRLSVL.

This clonotype was recorded a few times. The genes are TRBV11-2 and TRBJ2-1; D is unclear. Germline V gene data show CDR1 as SGHAT and CDR2 as FQNNGV. The V and J ends lost 5 bases and 1 base respectively, with 15 bases between them. This CDR3 spans 16 amino acids. CDR3 DNA: TGTGCCAGCAGCGAGTCGGGTTTTAGGTCCTACAATGAGCAGTTCTTC. Translated, it gives CASSESGFRSYNEQFF.

In its sample, this clonotype was seen a few times. J is TRBJ2-7 and V is TRBV6-5; TRBD2 agrees at 7 bases. Trimming removed 3 bases from V and 3 bases from J; junction bases left unmatched: 5. Germline V lookup: CDR1 MNHEY, CDR2 SVGAGI. The CDR3 totals 14 residues. This chain's CDR3 is CASSYAGVGYEQYF. In nucleotides, the CDR3 is TGTGCCAGCAGTTATGCGGGGGTTGGCTACGAGCAGTACTTC.

This clonotype was observed a handful of times. The gene calls are TRBV18 and TRBJ1-5; D might be TRBD1 (6 bases). The CDR3 has 16 amino acids. Per the germline V gene, CDR1 is KGHSH and CDR2 is LQKENI. The ends were cut back, 2 bases at V and 3 bases at J, with 14 bases in the middle. In DNA form, the CDR3 reads TGTGCCAGCTCACCAAAGCCAGGGGACGACAATCAGCCCCAGCATTTT. This translates into CASSPKPGDDNQPQHF. The whole variable domain, remainder taken from reference TRBV18 and TRBJ1-5, is NAGVMQNPRHLVRRRGQEARLRCSPMKGHSHVYWYRQLPEEGLKFMVYLQKENIIDESGMPKERFSAEFPKEGPSILRIQQVVRGDSAAYFCASSPKPGDDNQPQHFGDGTRLSIL.

This clonotype has a handful of counts. The chain joins TRBV5-1 to TRBJ2-7; D not certain. CDR1 SGHRS and CDR2 YFSETQ come from the germline V gene. V shed 0 bases and J shed 4 bases, with 8 bases lying between them. The CDR3 spans 13 residues. The CDR3 DNA sequence: TGCGCCAGCAGCTTGGCCCCTGGGTACGAGCAGTACTTC. Its translation: CASSLAPGYEQYF. The full variable domain, rest sourced from reference TRBV5-1 and TRBJ2-7, is KAGVTQTPRYLIKTRGQQVTLSCSPISGHRSVSWYQQTPGQGLQFLFEYFSETQRNKGNFPGRFSGRQFSNSRSEMNVSTLELGDSALYLCASSLAPGYEQYFGPGTRLTVT.

This clonotype was seen a handful of times. This chain uses TRBV25-1 with TRBJ2-6; D uncertain. V was trimmed by 4 bases and J by 1 base, leaving 5 bases between them. The CDR3 loop spans 14 amino acids. Germline CDR1 is MGHDK and CDR2 is SYGVNS. The CDR3 DNA is TGTGCCAGCAGTGTCGGGTCTGGGGCCAACGTCCTGACTTTC. This translates into CASSVGSGANVLTF.

This clonotype has only a few counts. The chain carries TRBV29-1 and TRBJ2-3; possibly TRBD2 for D (6 bases). There are 11 residues in the CDR3. The germline gives CDR1 SQVTM, CDR2 ANQGSEA. Trimming left V 6 bases short and J 6 bases short, with 10 bases between. As DNA, the CDR3 is TGCAGCGTGGATGGGGGGGATACGCAGTATTTT. Amino acids: CSVDGGDTQYF.

Many counts were recorded for this clonotype. The chain combines TRBV12-3 or TRBV12-4 with TRBJ2-4; no clear D gene. This CDR3 is 13 amino acids long. V dropped 6 bases and J dropped 0 bases, with 6 bases sitting between them. The CDR3 loop is CASRLGAKNIQYF. The CDR3 nucleotides are TGTGCCAGCAGATTGGGAGCCAAAAACATTCAGTACTTC.

This clonotype was counted a few times. The genes are TRBV24-1 and TRBJ2-6, with TRBD1 matching 9 bases. J gave up 3 bases and V 3 bases, and 2 bases lay outside the gene matches. This CDR3 region has 16 residues. Germline CDR1 and CDR2: KGHDR and SFDVKD. The DNA of the CDR3 is TGTGCCACCAGTGATAGGACAGGGGATGGGGCCAACGTCCTGACTTTC. This translates into CATSDRTGDGANVLTF.

The V gene is TRBV29-1, the J gene TRBJ2-1; 14 nucleotides match TRBD2. With V trimmed by 6 bases and J by 8 bases, 3 bases remained unmatched. Germline assignment: CDR1 SQVTM and CDR2 ANQGSEA. This CDR3 has 13 amino acids. The CDR3 bases are TGCAGCGTCGCGGGACTAGCGGGGGATGAGCAGTTCTTC. It specifies CSVAGLAGDEQFF.

This clonotype appeared many times. V gene TRBV20-1 combines with J gene TRBJ2-7, with 8 bases fitting TRBD2. V gave up 1 base and J gave up 6 bases; unmatched junction bases: 17. CDR1 is DFQATT and CDR2 is SNEGSKA in the germline V gene (reference sequence). The CDR3 sequence is 17 residues long. DNA for the CDR3: TGCAGTGCTAGAGCCGGGGGGGCGGGAGTGCTCTTGGGCGAGCAGTACTTC. This translates into CSARAGGAGVLLGEQYF.

This clonotype was detected ten times or more. The chain has TRBV28 and TRBJ2-7, with no clear D. This CDR3 contains 12 residues. With 1 base removed from V and 6 bases from J, the gap between germline ends came to 7 bases. Germline values: CDR1 MDHEN, CDR2 SYDVKM. In DNA, the CDR3 is TGTGCCAGCAGTTTATCAGGTGCCGAGCAGTACTTC. Its protein product is CASSLSGAEQYF.

The chain employs TRBV27 and TRBJ2-7; TRBD1 or TRBD2 may be the D gene (5 bases each). The CDR3 has 16 amino acids. Per the germline V gene, CDR1 is MNHEY and CDR2 is SMNVEV (reference sequence). V was cut by 2 bases and J by 6 bases, with 20 bases left in between. CDR3 sequence: CASSLTPGTVGSEQYF. In DNA, the CDR3 is TGTGCCAGCAGTTTAACTCCCGGGACGGTGGGATCCGAGCAGTACTTC.

V and J are TRBV29-1 and TRBJ2-7; D is ambiguous. Per germline, CDR1 SQVTM and CDR2 ANQGSEA. The V end lost 2 bases, the J end lost 3 bases, and 8 bases lay between the germline ends. The CDR3 sequence is 12 residues long. The CDR3 here is CSVELTNYEQYF. The CDR3 DNA follows: TGCAGCGTTGAATTGACCAACTACGAGCAGTACTTC.

The chain joins TRBV6-6 to TRBJ1-2; 7 bases agree with TRBD1. V lost 8 bases, J lost 6 bases, and 12 bases stayed unmatched. The CDR3 is 14 residues long. The germline CDR1 and CDR2 sequences are MNHNY and SVGAGI (reference sequence). The CDR3 region is CASLREGASNGYTF. The CDR3 nucleotides read TGTGCCAGCCTAAGGGAGGGGGCGTCGAATGGCTACACCTTC.

This clonotype occurred a few times. This sequence joins TRBV28 and TRBJ1-3; a weak D match, TRBD1 (5 bases). Looked up from germline, CDR1 is MDHEN and CDR2 is SYDVKM. V gave up 8 bases and J gave up 1 base, with 15 bases separating them. The CDR3 has 15 amino acids. The CDR3 sequence: CASLRGGRSGNTIYF. The CDR3 DNA reads TGTGCCAGCCTTAGGGGCGGCCGGTCTGGAAACACCATATATTTT. Together with reference TRBV28 and TRBJ1-3, the CDR3 gives the full variable domain: DVKVTQSSRYLVKRTGEKVFLECVQDMDHENMFWYRQDPGLGLRLIYFSYDVKMKEKGDIPEGYSVSREKKERFSLILESASTNQTSMYLCASLRGGRSGNTIYFGEGSWLTVV.

This clonotype was seen repeatedly, ten times or more. The gene calls are TRBV10-3 and TRBJ2-5; 10 bases match TRBD1. Germline V gene data show CDR1 as ENHRY and CDR2 as SYGVKD. The CDR3 has 15 residues. The J segment lost 4 bases and the V segment lost 3 bases, leaving 5 bases of the junction unmatched. CDR3 sequence: CAISEERDRGETQYF. As DNA, the CDR3 is TGTGCCATCAGTGAAGAAAGGGACAGGGGAGAGACCCAGTACTTC.

V usage is TRBV11-2 and J usage is TRBJ2-5; D is undetermined. From germline, CDR1 is SGHAT and CDR2 FQNNGV. Trimming removed 5 bases at V and 4 bases at J, with 14 bases between. The CDR3 is 14 amino acids. The CDR3 is CASSPGFVGETQYF. In nucleotides, the CDR3 is TGTGCCAGCAGCCCAGGTTTTGTGGGAGAGACCCAGTACTTC.

This clonotype was counted only a few times. The rearrangement links TRBV6-1 to TRBJ1-2; 8 bases are shared with TRBD1. V lost 6 bases, J lost 0 bases, and 6 bases stayed unmatched. CDR3 length: 15 amino acids. Germline assignment: CDR1 MNHNS and CDR2 SASEGT. The CDR3 loop reads CASRDREGANYGYTF. In DNA, the CDR3 is TGTGCCAGCAGGGACAGGGAGGGGGCTAACTATGGCTACACCTTC.

This clonotype was observed a handful of times. The chain carries TRBV7-9 and TRBJ1-2, with D uncertain. In germline, CDR1 is SEHNR, CDR2 FQNEAQ (reference sequence). V was pared by 5 bases and J by 6 bases, with 13 bases between. The CDR3 consists of 13 residues. CDR3 in amino acids: CASSRSGVDGYTF. CDR3 sequence (DNA): TGTGCCAGCAGCCGGTCCGGGGTTGATGGCTACACCTTC. Looking up the rest from reference TRBV7-9 and TRBJ1-2 gives the full variable domain: DTGVSQNPRHKITKRGQNVTFRCDPISEHNRLYWYRQTLGQGPEFLTYFQNEAQLEKSRLLSDRFSAERPKGSFSTLEIQRTEQGDSAMYLCASSRSGVDGYTFGSGTRLTVV.

This chain joins TRBV29-1 and TRBJ2-1; 13 bases map to TRBD2. The CDR3 is 15 amino acids. CDR1 is SQVTM and CDR2 is ANQGSEA in the germline V gene. V gave up 7 bases and J gave up 7 bases; unmatched junction bases: 10. In nucleotides, the CDR3 is TGCAGCGCATCCAAGGGGACTAGCGGGACTAATGAGCAGTTCTTC. It is translated as CSASKGTSGTNEQFF.

This clonotype occurred a few times. The gene calls are TRBV10-3 and TRBJ2-5; 9 positions agree with TRBD1. The V gene end was trimmed by 10 bases and the J gene end by 1 base; junction bases not matched to a gene: 7. Germline V lookup: CDR1 ENHRY, CDR2 SYGVKD. The CDR3 runs to 14 residues. The CDR3 sequence: CATGTGIIQETQYF. The CDR3 nucleotides are TGTGCCACAGGGACAGGGATAATCCAAGAGACCCAGTACTTC.

The rearrangement uses TRBV28 and TRBJ1-1; TRBD1 aligns across 9 bases. Germline-derived CDR1 and CDR2 are MDHEN and SYDVKM. This CDR3 comprises 16 residues. J was trimmed by 1 base and V by 6 bases; bases with no gene match: 9. This chain's CDR3 is CASRATGGGRNTEAFF. The CDR3 DNA follows: TGTGCCAGCAGGGCTACAGGGGGCGGAAGGAACACTGAAGCTTTCTTT.

The table lists this clonotype with many counts. The chain recombines TRBV9 with TRBJ2-5; D is ambiguous. V lost 0 bases and J lost 5, with 11 bases in between. Germline V gene sequence: CDR1 SGDLS, CDR2 YYNGEE. The CDR3 spans 14 residues. The CDR3 DNA follows: TGTGCCAGCAGCGTAGGTGGCGTCGGGGAGACCCAGTACTTC. It yields the protein CASSVGGVGETQYF.

The chain carries TRBV28 and TRBJ2-3; D might be TRBD1 or TRBD2, each matching 5 bases. The CDR3 has 15 residues. The V and J ends lost 3 bases and 4 bases respectively, with 14 bases between them. Germline CDR1 is MDHEN and CDR2 is SYDVKM. The CDR3, as DNA: TGTGCCAGCAGTTTTGCGCAGGGAGCGGCAGATACGCAGTATTTT. Translating it yields CASSFAQGAADTQYF.

The V and J genes are TRBV6-6 and TRBJ2-2; D unclear. The germline CDR1 and CDR2 sequences are MNHNY and SVGAGI (reference sequence). The CDR3 runs to 14 residues. Trimming took off 8 bases at V and 0 bases at J, with 10 bases between the two ends. The CDR3 region is CASSRLPNTGELFF. In DNA, the CDR3 is TGTGCCAGCTCGCGGCTACCGAACACCGGGGAGCTGTTTTTT.